The 7 T cell receptor beta chains given below trace back to one sample, sequenced in a study of shared clonotypes between healthy human individuals. The protocol was immunoSEQ multiplex PCR, while the TCRdb copy is restricted to in-frame clones and leaves out a portion. The data contain 600,000 to 750,000 clones, about two thirds of them singletons. The sample comprised memory CD4+ T cells sorted from blood. The subset was: CD45RA-negative fraction. All receptors derive from a woman aged 25 to 39 in good health.

This chain's CDR3 is CASSFTGAGEQYF. The CDR3 coding sequence is TGTGCCAGCAGCTTCACAGGGGCCGGCGAGCAGTACTTC. This chain joins TRBV7-9 and TRBJ2-7; 7 bases align to TRBD1. The trim removed 3 bases at V and 6 bases at J, leaving 5 bases unmatched. In germline, CDR1 is SEHNR, CDR2 FQNEAQ (reference sequence). The CDR3 contains 13 residues.

Comments on this clone: A single base separates this from a much larger clone, so it may be a read error. Distinct nucleotide sequences in the sample also encode this CDR3. The chain employs TRBV11-2 and TRBJ2-1; 11 bases match TRBD1. CDR1 and CDR2 (germline): SGHAT, FQNNGV. Trimming at V came to 0 bases and at J to 3 bases, leaving 4 bases not matched to a gene. The CDR3 covers 17 residues. The CDR3 DNA reads as TGTGCCAGCAGCTTAGATGCCGGGACAGGGGGCTACAATGAGCAGTTCTTC. Its protein is CASSLDAGTGGYNEQFF.

J is TRBJ2-3 and V is TRBV5-1; a weak D match, TRBD1 (6 bases). Germline V gives CDR1 SGHRS, CDR2 YFSETQ. V dropped 3 bases and J dropped 2 bases, with 10 bases sitting between them. The CDR3 sequence is 14 residues long. The CDR3 DNA is TGCGCCAGCAGCTCCGGGACACTCACAGATACGCAGTATTTT. Translation gives CASSSGTLTDTQYF.

The chain links TRBV28 to TRBJ2-2; D might be TRBD2 (6 bases). CDR1 and CDR2 (germline): MDHEN, SYDVKM. The CDR3 is 16 residues long. Between the trimmed V and J ends, which lost 5 bases and 0 bases, there was a span of 13 bases. CDR3 loop: CASSQRVPTNTGELFF. The CDR3 nucleotides read TGTGCCAGCAGTCAGCGGGTCCCAACGAACACCGGGGAGCTGTTTTTT.

This chain uses TRBV4-1 with TRBJ2-7, with 7 nucleotides matching TRBD2. The CDR3 is 15 amino acids. Germline lookup yields CDR1 MGHRA and CDR2 YSYEKL. V gave up 2 bases and J gave up 1 base; unmatched junction bases: 5. CDR3 loop: CASSQTTSRSYEQYF. CDR3 DNA sequence: TGCGCCAGCAGCCAAACGACTAGCAGGTCCTACGAGCAGTACTTC.

The chain uses TRBV11-2 and TRBJ2-2; D remains ambiguous. CDR1 and CDR2 (germline): SGHAT, FQNNGV. This CDR3 has 12 amino acids. V was trimmed by 8 bases and J by 1 base, leaving 5 bases between them. The CDR3 spells CASQRNTGELFF. CDR3 DNA sequence: TGTGCCAGCCAGCGGAACACCGGGGAGCTGTTTTTT. The variable domain in full, with the rest retrieved from reference TRBV11-2 and TRBJ2-2, is EAGVAQSPRYKIIEKRQSVAFWCNPISGHATLYWYQQILGQGPKLLIQFQNNGVVDDSQLPKDRFSAERLKGVDSTLKIQPAKLEDSAVYLCASQRNTGELFFGEGSRLTVL.

This chain connects TRBV28 to TRBJ2-6, with 10 bases fitting TRBD1. V shed 6 bases and J 1 base; nucleotides not matched to a gene: 9. This CDR3 contains 18 residues. Germline V gives CDR1 MDHEN, CDR2 SYDVKM. The CDR3 loop reads CASSLHGTGVSGANVLTF. CDR3 nucleotide sequence: TGTGCCAGCAGCTTACACGGGACAGGGGTTTCTGGGGCCAACGTCCTGACTTTC.